This T cell receptor beta chain originates from a study of memory CD8 T cells in hepatitis C reinfection. Across the study: A couple of donors cleared primary HCV but became chronic after reinfection. Samples before reinfection came 55 to 20 weeks prior to detection.

Per germline, CDR1 MDHEN and CDR2 SYDVKM. The CDR3 contains 15 residues. V dropped 2 bases and J dropped 3; count of bases not matched to a gene: 1. Sequencing used immunoSEQ multiplex PCR; TCRdb keeps in-frame clones, though not all of them. The sample has 50,000 or so clones; roughly 91% are singletons. Time point given: pre-reinfection, 55 to 20 weeks before reinfection detection. TCR sequencing was done directly ex vivo on sorted cells, without expansion in vitro. Control naive CD8 T cells came from a couple of donors at all three reinfection time points. The gene calls are TRBV28 and TRBJ2-1, with 10 bases aligning to TRBD2. Sequencing was done on a sample of naive CD8+ T cells sorted from blood. This TCR was sampled from a man aged 18 to 29 with hepatitis C virus infection. CDR3 DNA sequence: TGTGCCAGCAGTTTACGGACTAGCGGCTACAATGAGCAGTTCTTC. It yields the protein CASSLRTSGYNEQFF.